This T cell receptor beta chain was recorded in a study of blood T cell repertoires in COVID-19. Study-wide context: From the United States, Italy and Spain came samples of acute and convalescent COVID-19.

One Seattle source followed patients from active infection through their disease course. V lost 4 bases, J lost 2 bases, and 13 bases lay in between. CDR3 length: 15 residues. Germline loops: CDR1 KGHSH, CDR2 LQKENI. The data were produced by immunoSEQ multiplex PCR, yet TCRdb's version contains in-frame clones alone and is incomplete. The table records some 360,000 clones, over 85% of them present only once. The V call is TRBV18, the J call TRBJ2-3, with a weak D call TRBD1 (5 bases). The source material was peripheral blood. The TCR originated in a woman aged 60-75 years with COVID-19, enrolled during active disease. CDR3 in DNA: TGTGCCAGCTCACACATTTCAGGGTTCACAGATACGCAGTATTTT. Amino acid sequence: CASSHISGFTDTQYF.